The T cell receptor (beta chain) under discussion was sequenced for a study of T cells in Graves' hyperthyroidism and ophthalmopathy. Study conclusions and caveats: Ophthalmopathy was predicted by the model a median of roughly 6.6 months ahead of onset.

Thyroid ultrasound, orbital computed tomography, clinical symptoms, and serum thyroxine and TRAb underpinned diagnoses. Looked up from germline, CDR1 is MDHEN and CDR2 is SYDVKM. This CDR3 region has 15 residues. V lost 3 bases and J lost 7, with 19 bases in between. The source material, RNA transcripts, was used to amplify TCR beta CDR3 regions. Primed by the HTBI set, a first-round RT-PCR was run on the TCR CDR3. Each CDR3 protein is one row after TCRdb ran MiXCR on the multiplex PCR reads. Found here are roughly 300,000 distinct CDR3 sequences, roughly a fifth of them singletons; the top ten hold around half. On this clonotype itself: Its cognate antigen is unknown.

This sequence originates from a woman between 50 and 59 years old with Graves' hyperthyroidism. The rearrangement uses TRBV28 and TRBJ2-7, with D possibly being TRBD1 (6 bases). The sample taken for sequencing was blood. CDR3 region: CASSFLTGSPGEQYF. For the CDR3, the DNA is TGTGCCAGCAGTTTCCTAACAGGGTCCCCTGGGGAGCAGTACTTC.